The source of this TCR beta chain is a study of identical twins. CDR3 length: 15 residues. With 5 bases clipped from V and 7 bases from J, the junction kept 10 bases outside the gene matches. Germline V lookup: CDR1 SEHNR, CDR2 FQNEAQ (reference sequence). TCRdb re-called the 5' RACE reads through MiXCR, storing one row per CDR3 protein. The table lists about 340,000 distinct CDR3 sequences, about 12% of them singletons. These data also featured in a second study, about yellow fever vaccine responses in identical twins.

This sequence originates from a woman aged 18-30 years in good health. The V and J genes are TRBV7-9 and TRBJ2-7; 11 bases map to TRBD2. Sequencing was performed on CD8+ T cells sorted from blood. The DNA of the CDR3 is TGTGCCAGCAGCCTTAGCGGGAGGGCCTTCGAAGAGCAGTACTTC. Residues: CASSLSGRAFEEQYF.